The subject of this entry is one T cell receptor beta chain. Its antigen is unknown. Profiling relied on immunoSEQ multiplex PCR, and the TCRdb table lists in-frame clones only, not all of them. The sample contains 55,000 to 75,000 clones, around 81% of which appear only once. The data were obtained in a study of OX40 agonist ivuxolimab in advanced cancers. Study information: Dose-escalation patients had hepatocellular carcinoma, melanoma, renal cell or head and neck cancer.

Patients with autoimmune history or systemic immunosuppression were excluded. Findings and limits, study-wide: Among T cells, CD8+ cells averaged more expanded clones than CD4+ cells. The antigens recognized by the expanded peripheral T cells, that is their antigen specificity, were not determined.

This TCR derives from an adult with an advanced solid tumor such as melanoma, head and neck, liver or kidney cancer. The source was CD4+ or CD8+ T cells sorted from blood, collected in a trial of the OX40 agonist ivuxolimab.

The DNA of the CDR3 is TGTGCCAGCAGAAAGGGGGCTCAGAACACTGAAGCTTTCTTT. Translating gives CASRKGAQNTEAFF. The chain couples TRBV7-6 to TRBJ1-1; 7 bases map to TRBD1. CDR3 length: 14 amino acids. Per germline, CDR1 SGHVS and CDR2 FNYEAQ. V was pared by 6 bases and J by 1 base, with 5 bases of the junction left unmatched.